Following are 10 T cell receptor beta chains from one sample sequenced in a study of metastatic and nonmetastatic thyroid tumors. Each patient went into thyroid surgery without having received any treatment. TCRdb ran MiXCR on the PCR reads. The data hold roughly 50,000 clones, with approximately 20% observed a single time. Sequencing used blood. Receptors originate from a male donor with papillary thyroid cancer or a benign thyroid nodule (not recorded which). Some clones in this sample may be carry-over from other donors' samples.

This clone has ten or more counts. The V call is TRBV7-8, the J call TRBJ2-7; D remains unclear. Germline lookup yields CDR1 SGHVS and CDR2 FQNEAQ. The V gene lost 1 base and the J gene lost 2 bases, with 9 bases spanning the gap. CDR3 length: 14 amino acids. The chain's CDR3 is CASSLDRNAYEQYF. The CDR3 DNA reads TGTGCCAGCAGCTTAGATAGGAACGCCTACGAGCAGTACTTC.

This clone was counted a few times. The rearrangement joins TRBV6-2 or TRBV6-3 to TRBJ1-1; TRBD1 is a possible D gene (6 bases). Germline-derived CDR1 and CDR2 are MNHEY and SVGEGT. The CDR3 totals 13 residues. The V end lost 2 bases, the J end lost 7 bases, and 11 bases lay between the germline ends. The CDR3 DNA reads TGTGCCAGCAGTTACGGACAGAAAAATGAAGCTTTCTTT. It is translated as CASSYGQKNEAFF.

The rearrangement joins TRBV15 to TRBJ1-2; D is possibly TRBD1 (5 bases). Trimming removed 0 bases at V and 4 bases at J, with 6 bases between. Germline CDR1 is LNHNV and CDR2 is YYDKDF (reference sequence). This CDR3 has 13 amino acids. The CDR3 reads CATSRDDSYGYTF. CDR3 DNA sequence: TGTGCCACCAGCAGAGATGACAGCTATGGCTACACCTTC.

This clone has ten or more counts. CDR3 nucleotides: TGTGCCAGCACCGGCTGGAGGGGTGAAAAACTGTTTTTT. Translating gives CASTGWRGEKLFF. The chain links TRBV6-4 to TRBJ1-4; D might be TRBD1 (5 bases). Trimming removed 7 bases from V and 7 bases from J, with 13 bases in between. The germline CDR1 and CDR2 sequences are MRHNA and SNTAGT. This CDR3 has 13 residues.

This clone has ten or more counts. The chain combines TRBV7-3 with TRBJ1-1, with a tentative D call TRBD1 (5 bases). V was trimmed by 3 bases and J by 8 bases, leaving 10 bases between them. Germline V gene lookup returns CDR1 SGHTA and CDR2 FQGTGA. The CDR3 consists of 12 residues. The CDR3 DNA sequence: TGTGCCAGCAGCTTGGGGGTGGGGGAAGCTTTCTTT. Translated: CASSLGVGEAFF.

In its sample, this clone was seen many times. The chain uses TRBV5-1 and TRBJ2-3; 8 nucleotides align to TRBD1. Germline V gene lookup returns CDR1 SGHRS and CDR2 YFSETQ. With 3 bases clipped from V and 6 bases from J, the junction kept 9 bases outside the gene matches. CDR3 length: 15 residues. The CDR3 spells CASSWTGQEGDTQYF. DNA of the CDR3: TGCGCCAGCAGCTGGACGGGACAGGAGGGGGATACGCAGTATTTT.

The chain employs TRBV4-2 and TRBJ2-2; 16 positions agree with TRBD2. The CDR3 covers 20 residues. The trim removed 4 bases at V and 0 bases at J, leaving 8 bases unmatched. The germline V gene encodes CDR1 LGHNA and CDR2 YNFKEQ. Here the CDR3 reads CASSPRPGTSGRANTGELFF. The CDR3 DNA sequence: TGTGCCAGCAGCCCCCGTCCCGGGACTAGCGGGAGGGCGAACACCGGGGAGCTGTTTTTT.

In this sample, this clone turned up many times. The V and J genes are TRBV20-1 and TRBJ2-5; 7 bases map to TRBD2. The CDR3 has 17 residues. With 0 bases clipped from V and 0 bases from J, the junction kept 10 bases outside the gene matches. CDR1 is DFQATT, CDR2 SNEGSKA, per germline (reference sequence). The CDR3 protein is CSARDSGRVGHQETQYF. The CDR3 bases are TGCAGTGCTAGAGATAGTGGGAGGGTGGGGCACCAAGAGACCCAGTACTTC.

For this clone: A much larger clone sits a single nucleotide away, making a read error possible. The chain carries TRBV12-3 or TRBV12-4 and TRBJ2-7; the match to TRBD2 covers 7 bases. This CDR3 is built from 12 residues. CDR3 in DNA: TGTGCCAGCAGTTTTTGGCTAGCGGTGGCGTATTTT. This codes for CASSFWLAVAYF.

Remarks on this clone: A single base separates this from a much larger clone, so it may be a read error. This specimen includes other DNA sequences encoding the same CDR3. The J gene is TRBJ1-4, the V gene TRBV6-1; maybe TRBD1 (5 bases). The CDR3 loop spans 15 amino acids. Per the germline V gene, CDR1 is MNHNS and CDR2 is SASEGT. CDR3 nucleotide sequence: TGCGCCAGCAGTGATATTGGGCAGGGTTCACAAAAACTGTTTTTT. Residues: CASSDIGQGSQKLFF.